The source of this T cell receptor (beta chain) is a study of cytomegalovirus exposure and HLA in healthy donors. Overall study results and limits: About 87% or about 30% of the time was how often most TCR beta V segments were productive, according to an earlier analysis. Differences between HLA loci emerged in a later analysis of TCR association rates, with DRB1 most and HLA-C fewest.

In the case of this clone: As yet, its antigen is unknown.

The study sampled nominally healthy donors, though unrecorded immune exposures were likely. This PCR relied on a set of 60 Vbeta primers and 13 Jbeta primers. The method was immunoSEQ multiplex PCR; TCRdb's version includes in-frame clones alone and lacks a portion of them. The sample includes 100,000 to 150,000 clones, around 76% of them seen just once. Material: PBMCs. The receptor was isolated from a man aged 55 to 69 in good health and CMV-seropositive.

The CDR3: CASSEGGWEYGYTF. The CDR3 region has the DNA TGTGCCAGCAGTGAAGGAGGCTGGGAGTATGGCTACACCTTC. This rearrangement joins TRBV6-5 to TRBJ1-2; D is ambiguous. CDR1 is MNHEY, CDR2 SVGAGI, per germline. The CDR3 spans 14 residues. The ends were cut back, 5 bases at V and 5 bases at J, with 15 bases in the middle.